The 2 T cell receptor beta chains below come from one sample, sequenced in a study of blood T cell repertoires in COVID-19. Profiling relied on immunoSEQ multiplex PCR, and the TCRdb table lists in-frame clones only, not all of them. The table has approximately 320,000 clones, around 85% seen once. The sample comprised peripheral blood. The receptors shown here come from a human donor in a cohort sampled during active COVID-19.

This clone was seen only a few times. V usage is TRBV27 and J usage is TRBJ1-5; no clear D. The CDR3 length is 15 residues. The germline gives CDR1 MNHEY, CDR2 SMNVEV (reference sequence). V dropped 5 bases and J dropped 0 bases, with 11 bases sitting between them. In DNA form, the CDR3 reads TGTGCCAGCAGTCCCTTCCGGGATAGCAATCAGCCCCAGCATTTT. It translates to CASSPFRDSNQPQHF.

The V call is TRBV9, the J call TRBJ2-2, with D uncertain. V was shortened by 0 bases and J by 4 bases, with 4 bases between the two germline ends. The CDR3 is 13 amino acids. The germline V gene has CDR1 SGDLS and CDR2 YYNGEE. The CDR3 nucleotides are TGTGCCAGCAGCGTAGGAGCCACCGGGGAGCTGTTTTTT. It yields the protein CASSVGATGELFF.